The 30 T cell receptor beta chains given below trace back to one sample, sequenced in a study of blood T cell repertoires in COVID-19. Sequencing was performed with immunoSEQ multiplex PCR; in TCRdb, only in-frame clones are kept and a portion is missing. This table holds roughly 120,000 clones, about 90% found once. Sequencing used peripheral blood. The origin of the receptors is a woman aged 45 to 65 with active or convalescent COVID-19.

V gene TRBV7-3 combines with J gene TRBJ2-2, with 10 bases identical to TRBD1. Looked up from germline, CDR1 is SGHTA and CDR2 is FQGTGA. After removal of 1 base from V and 2 bases from J, the junction contained 1 base not matched to a gene. The CDR3 length is 16 residues. The CDR3 nucleotides are TGTGCCAGCAGCTTAAGGGACAGGGGAAACACCGGGGAGCTGTTTTTT. Protein sequence: CASSLRDRGNTGELFF.

The rearrangement links TRBV7-2 to TRBJ2-5, with 14 positions matching TRBD2. Germline lookup yields CDR1 SGHTA and CDR2 FQGNSA. Trimming cost V 5 bases and J 3 bases; bases outside gene matches: 5. The CDR3 loop spans 16 amino acids. The CDR3 coding sequence is TGTGCCAGCAGCCCCCCGGGACTAGCGGGGGAAGAGACCCAGTACTTC. Its translation is CASSPPGLAGEETQYF.

The chain carries TRBV7-2 and TRBJ1-2, with D possibly TRBD1 on 6 matching bases. The CDR3 runs to 17 residues. V lost 5 bases and J lost 8, with 27 bases in between. Germline lookup yields CDR1 SGHTA and CDR2 FQGNSA. The CDR3 region is CASSPWTAASYLSGYTF. CDR3 in DNA: TGTGCCAGCAGCCCCTGGACAGCAGCCTCCTATTTGTCCGGCTACACCTTC.

The V call is TRBV4-1, the J call TRBJ2-1; 14 positions match TRBD2. The ends lost 3 bases at V and 5 bases at J; junction bases unmatched: 3. This CDR3 contains 16 residues. Germline V gene sequence: CDR1 MGHRA, CDR2 YSYEKL. The CDR3 protein is CASSQGGLAGDNEQFF. The CDR3 nucleotides read TGCGCCAGCAGCCAGGGGGGACTAGCGGGAGACAATGAGCAGTTCTTC.

The chain recombines TRBV27 with TRBJ2-7; possibly TRBD2 for D (6 bases). The germline V gene encodes CDR1 MNHEY and CDR2 SMNVEV (reference sequence). The CDR3 totals 13 residues. Between the trimmed V and J ends, which lost 5 bases and 4 bases, there was a span of 12 bases. The CDR3 DNA sequence: TGTGCCAGCAGTCCTCGGGGAGGTTACGAGCAGTACTTC. Protein product: CASSPRGGYEQYF.

In this sample, this clone turned up once. This chain connects TRBV5-1 to TRBJ2-1; possibly TRBD2 for D (5 bases). Germline V gene sequence: CDR1 SGHRS, CDR2 YFSETQ. The V and J ends lost 0 bases and 6 bases respectively, with 7 bases between them. The CDR3 has 13 residues. CDR3 sequence (DNA): TGCGCCAGCAGCTTGGTAGAGGGCAATGAGCAGTTCTTC. It yields the protein CASSLVEGNEQFF.

The chain has TRBV7-9 and TRBJ2-7; D is unresolved. Germline-derived CDR1 and CDR2 are SEHNR and FQNEAQ (reference sequence). Trimming pared 4 bases from V and 7 bases from J, leaving 14 bases between. The CDR3 extends over 13 amino acids. CDR3 bases: TGTGCCAGCAGCTCGAGTCAACCACGGGAGCAGTACTTC. Translation gives CASSSSQPREQYF.

The V gene is TRBV15, the J gene TRBJ1-3; 7 bases match TRBD1. The V gene end was trimmed by 5 bases and the J gene end by 4 bases; junction bases not matched to a gene: 8. Germline loops: CDR1 LNHNV, CDR2 YYDKDF (reference sequence). The CDR3 runs to 15 residues. The CDR3 reads CATSEGQWLGNTIYF. Here the CDR3 DNA reads TGTGCCACCAGCGAGGGACAGTGGTTAGGAAACACCATATATTTT.

The chain recombines TRBV19 with TRBJ2-7, with D perhaps TRBD1 (6 bases). The germline V gene encodes CDR1 LNHDA and CDR2 SQIVND (reference sequence). V was trimmed by 7 bases and J by 5 bases, leaving 21 bases between them. The CDR3 has 15 amino acids. The CDR3 coding sequence is TGTGCCAGTATTTCTACACAGGGTGGAGGCCACGAGCAGTACTTC. Amino acids: CASISTQGGGHEQYF.

The V gene is TRBV7-8, the J gene TRBJ2-3; 7 nucleotides line up with TRBD2. The CDR3 spans 16 residues. Germline CDR1 reads SGHVS; CDR2 reads FQNEAQ. J lost 6 bases, V lost 5 bases, and 14 bases had no gene match. DNA of the CDR3: TGTGCCAGCAGCGTTAGTGGACTAGGAATAGCCGATACGCAGTATTTT. Encoded protein: CASSVSGLGIADTQYF.

Written as DNA, the CDR3 is TGCAGCGTTGGTCTCAGGATAACAGGGGGCGGGGCAGATACGCAGTATTTT. Protein sequence: CSVGLRITGGGADTQYF. The V call is TRBV29-1, the J call TRBJ2-3, with TRBD1 identical over 9 bases. This CDR3 contains 17 residues. Germline CDR1 SQVTM, CDR2 ANQGSEA. After removal of 4 bases from V and 4 bases from J, the junction contained 15 bases not matched to a gene.

This clone was observed once. The chain has TRBV6-5 and TRBJ1-1; possible D gene TRBD1, 5 bases. The germline gives CDR1 MNHEY, CDR2 SVGAGI. This CDR3 has 14 residues. V dropped 4 bases and J dropped 5 bases, with 14 bases sitting between them. The CDR3 region has the DNA TGTGCCAGCAGTTCACCGACACGGGGGACTGAAGCTTTCTTT. This gives the protein CASSSPTRGTEAFF.

The J gene is TRBJ2-3, the V gene TRBV2; possible D gene TRBD2, 5 bases. CDR1 and CDR2 (germline): SNHLY, FYNNEI. The CDR3 contains 13 residues. V lost 7 bases to trimming and J lost 6 bases, with 14 bases between them. The CDR3 DNA reads TGTGCCAGCACTCCAGCGGTCTCGGATACGCAGTATTTT. It is translated as CASTPAVSDTQYF.

V gene TRBV21-1 combines with J gene TRBJ2-7; the table's D call, TRBD1, was not checked against the DNA. TRBV21-1 is described as a pseudogene. The CDR3 totals 15 residues. Here the CDR3 DNA reads TGTGCCAGCAGCAAAGCGGGCAGGGGAGTCTACGAGCAGTACTTC. Translation: CASSKAGRGVYEQYF.

Concerning this clone: No conserved phenylalanine or tryptophan is present at the end of the CDR3, so a read error is the likely explanation. No DNA is shown, since the ends of the CDR3 on it are uncertain; the CDR3 is the one TCRdb lists. The chain employs TRBV27 and TRBJ1-4. Termini included, the CDR3 measures 11 amino acids. Germline values: CDR1 MNHEY, CDR2 SMNVEV (reference sequence). CDR3 in amino acids: CASSLRDIAGK.

The chain recombines TRBV6-4 with TRBJ2-2; 7 bases are shared with TRBD1. Germline values: CDR1 MRHNA, CDR2 SNTAGT. The CDR3 totals 16 residues. V dropped 0 bases and J dropped 3; count of bases not matched to a gene: 4. For the CDR3, the DNA is TGTGCCAGCAGTGACTCCCCAGGGGGAGACACCGGGGAGCTGTTTTTT. This encodes CASSDSPGGDTGELFF.

This clone was counted once. The gene calls are TRBV2 and TRBJ1-5; D is uncertain. CDR3 length equals 14 residues. Deletions cut 0 bases from V and 7 bases from J, with 10 bases between. Germline CDR1 reads SNHLY; CDR2 reads FYNNEI. The CDR3, as DNA: TGTGCCAGCAGTGAAGCGGGAGGCAGGCAGCCCCAGCATTTT. Protein sequence: CASSEAGGRQPQHF.

This chain connects TRBV5-1 to TRBJ2-5; 11 bases are a match to TRBD1. V shed 4 bases, J shed 5 bases, and the junction held 10 bases outside the gene matches. Germline V gives CDR1 SGHRS, CDR2 YFSETQ. The CDR3 is 16 amino acids. CDR3 loop: CASSPKGQGAWETQYF. CDR3 nucleotide sequence: TGCGCCAGCAGCCCAAAAGGACAGGGGGCGTGGGAGACCCAGTACTTC.

The genes are TRBV18 and TRBJ2-3, with D perhaps matching TRBD2 (5 bases). The CDR3 sequence is 13 residues long. In germline, CDR1 is KGHSH, CDR2 LQKENI. Trimming removed 6 bases at V and 2 bases at J, with 9 bases between. The CDR3 DNA sequence: TGTGCCAGCTCCCTTAGCGACACAGATACGCAGTATTTT. Amino acids: CASSLSDTDTQYF.

The CDR3 reads CASNLQGDYEQYF. The CDR3 coding sequence is TGTGCCAGCAACCTCCAGGGGGACTACGAGCAGTACTTC. The chain employs TRBV7-9 and TRBJ2-7, with TRBD1 matching over 7 bases. With V trimmed by 7 bases and J by 3 bases, 6 bases remained unmatched. This CDR3 contains 13 residues. From germline, CDR1 is SEHNR and CDR2 FQNEAQ (reference sequence).

On this clone itself: A read error may produce the germline difference seen at one junction end. The chain uses TRBV7-7 and TRBJ1-1; no definite D call. The CDR3 runs to 13 residues. The germline V gene encodes CDR1 SSHAT and CDR2 FNYEAQ (reference sequence). The CDR3: CASSSLMNTEAFF. Written as DNA, the CDR3 is TGTGCTAGCAGTAGTCTTATGAACACTGAAGCTTTCTTT.

The V call is TRBV11-3, the J call TRBJ1-4; TRBD1 aligns across 8 bases. In germline, CDR1 is SGHNT, CDR2 YENEEA. The V segment lost 3 bases and the J segment 8 bases; nucleotides outside the gene matches: 2. This CDR3 is built from 13 residues. CDR3 nucleotide sequence: TGTGCCAGCAGCTTTAGACAGGGGGAAAAACTGTTTTTT. This gives the protein CASSFRQGEKLFF. The variable domain in full, completed from reference TRBV11-3 and TRBJ1-4, reads EAGVVQSPRYKIIEKKQPVAFWCNPISGHNTLYWYLQNLGQGPELLIRYENEEAVDDSQLPKDRFSAERLKGVDSTLKIQPAELGDSAVYLCASSFRQGEKLFFGSGTQLSVL.

The rearrangement joins TRBV3-1 (or the pseudogene TRBV3-2) to TRBJ2-3, with TRBD2 matching over 10 bases. The V gene end was trimmed by 1 base and the J gene end by 0 bases; junction bases not matched to a gene: 4. CDR3 size: 17 residues. In germline, CDR1 is LGHDT, CDR2 YNNKEL (reference sequence). The CDR3 spells CASSQGLAGASTDTQYF. The CDR3 DNA is TGTGCCAGCAGCCAAGGGCTAGCGGGGGCTAGCACAGATACGCAGTATTTT.

The chain combines TRBV28 with TRBJ2-3; D might be TRBD2 (5 bases). V was cut by 4 bases and J by 6 bases, with 14 bases left in between. The CDR3 loop spans 14 amino acids. Per germline, CDR1 MDHEN and CDR2 SYDVKM. CDR3 sequence reads: CASSYWQEADTQYF. CDR3 bases: TGTGCCAGCAGTTATTGGCAGGAGGCGGATACGCAGTATTTT.

The chain couples TRBV7-2 to TRBJ2-7; 9 bases agree with TRBD2. V dropped 5 bases and J dropped 4; count of bases not matched to a gene: 9. Germline-derived CDR1 and CDR2 are SGHTA and FQGNSA. The CDR3 has 15 amino acids. The CDR3 sequence is CASSTLAGEKYEQYF. The CDR3 DNA reads as TGTGCCAGCAGCACATTAGCGGGAGAGAAATACGAGCAGTACTTC. Full variable domain (outside the CDR3, taken from reference TRBV7-2 and TRBJ2-7): GAGVSQSPSNKVTEKGKDVELRCDPISGHTALYWYRQSLGQGLEFLIYFQGNSAPDKSGLPSDRFSAERTGGSVSTLTIQRTQQEDSAVYLCASSTLAGEKYEQYFGPGTRLTVT.

The chain uses TRBV24-1 and TRBJ2-1; 8 positions agree with TRBD2. Germline V CDR1 and CDR2: KGHDR, SFDVKD. The J segment lost 0 bases and the V segment lost 6 bases, leaving 12 bases of the junction unmatched. The CDR3 runs 18 residues. CDR3 bases: TGTGCCACCAGTTTCGGGGGTGCGGGAGGAAGCTCCTACAATGAGCAGTTCTTC. Its protein is CATSFGGAGGSSYNEQFF.

This clone has just a few counts. The chain recombines TRBV7-8 with TRBJ1-5; 7 bases fit TRBD1. Unmatched junction bases numbered 8, after V lost 7 bases and J lost 2 bases. The germline V gene has CDR1 SGHVS and CDR2 FQNEAQ. There are 15 residues in the CDR3. CDR3 region: CASTRNRGGNQPQHF. The CDR3 DNA reads as TGTGCCAGCACTCGAAACAGGGGAGGCAATCAGCCCCAGCATTTT.

V usage is TRBV20-1 and J usage is TRBJ1-2, with D perhaps TRBD1 (6 bases). The V end lost 5 bases, the J end lost 10 bases, and 14 bases lay between the germline ends. The CDR3 loop spans 11 amino acids. Germline V gene data show CDR1 as DFQATT and CDR2 as SNEGSKA (reference sequence). CDR3 sequence reads: CSAHRGGLYTF. As DNA, the CDR3 is TGCAGTGCTCACCGAGGGGGTCTCTACACCTTC.

This clone was seen only once. The V and J genes are TRBV30 and TRBJ2-7; TRBD2 might be the D (5 bases). Per the germline V gene, CDR1 is GTSNPN and CDR2 is SVGIG (reference sequence). The CDR3 contains 15 residues. The V gene lost 3 bases and the J gene lost 1 base, with 16 bases spanning the gap. The DNA of the CDR3 is TGTGCCTGGAGCGTACCTGGGAGTCGGTCCTACGAGCAGTACTTC. It translates to CAWSVPGSRSYEQYF.

The rearrangement links TRBV19 to TRBJ1-1, with D unclear. The CDR3 extends over 14 amino acids. V was pared by 5 bases and J by 1 base, with 11 bases between. CDR1 LNHDA and CDR2 SQIVND come from the germline V gene (reference sequence). The CDR3 loop is CASSLEFSNTEAFF. CDR3 sequence (DNA): TGTGCCAGTAGTCTGGAGTTCTCGAACACTGAAGCTTTCTTT.